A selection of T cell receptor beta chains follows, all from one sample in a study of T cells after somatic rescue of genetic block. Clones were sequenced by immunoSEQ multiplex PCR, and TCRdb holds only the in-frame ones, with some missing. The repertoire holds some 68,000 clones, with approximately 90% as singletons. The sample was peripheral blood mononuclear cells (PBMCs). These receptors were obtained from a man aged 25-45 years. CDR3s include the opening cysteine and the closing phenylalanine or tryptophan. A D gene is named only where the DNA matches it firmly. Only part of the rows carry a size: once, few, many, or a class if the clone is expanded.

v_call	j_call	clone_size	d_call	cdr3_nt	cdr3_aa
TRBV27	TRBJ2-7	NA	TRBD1	TGTGCCACCCGGACAGGGCCCAAACCCTACGAGCAGTACTTC	CATRTGPKPYEQYF
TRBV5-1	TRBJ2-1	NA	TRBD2	TGCGCCAGCAGCTTCAGCGGTAGCGGGAGGAATGAGCAGTTCTTC	CASSFSGSGRNEQFF
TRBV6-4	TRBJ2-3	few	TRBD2	TGTGCCAGCAGTGAGGGCCTAGCGGGGGATACGCAGTATTTT	CASSEGLAGDTQYF
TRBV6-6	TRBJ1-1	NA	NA	TGTGCCAGCAGTTTGACCGGCACTGAAGCTTTCTTT	CASSLTGTEAFF
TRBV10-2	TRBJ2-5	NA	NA	TGCGCCAGCAACCGGGACCCCGGGGAGACCCAGTACTTC	CASNRDPGETQYF
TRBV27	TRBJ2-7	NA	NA	TGTGCCAGCAGCCCGGGGAGATCCTACGAGCAGTACTTC	CASSPGRSYEQYF
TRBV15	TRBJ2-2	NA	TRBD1	TGTGCCACCAGCCGAAGGGACAGGGCGAACACCGGGGAGCTGTTTTTT	CATSRRDRANTGELFF
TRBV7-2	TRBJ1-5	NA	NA	TGTGCCAGCAGCCCCGAGTCCGGGACGCTCGTCAATCAGCCCCAGCATTTT	CASSPESGTLVNQPQHF
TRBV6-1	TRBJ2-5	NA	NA	TGTGCCAGCAGTAACACGGAAGAGACCCAGTACTTC	CASSNTEETQYF
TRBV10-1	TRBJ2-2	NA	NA	TGCGCCAGCAGTGAGACAGGGTTAACCGGGGAGCTGTTTTTT	CASSETGLTGELFF
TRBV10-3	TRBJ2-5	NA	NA	TGTGCCATCAGTGGGACTGCCCAAGAGACCCAGTACTTC	CAISGTAQETQYF
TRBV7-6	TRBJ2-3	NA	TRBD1	TGTGCCAGCAGCTTAGTTACCGGACAGGGAGGCACAGATACGCAGTATTTT	CASSLVTGQGGTDTQYF
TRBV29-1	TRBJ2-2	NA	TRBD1	TGCAGCGCCTTGGGACAGGGTACGAACACCGGGGAGCTGTTTTTT	CSALGQGTNTGELFF
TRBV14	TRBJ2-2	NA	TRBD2	TGTGCCAGCAGCCAATTGTCGGGAGCGGGGGACACCGGGGAGCTGTTTTTT	CASSQLSGAGDTGELFF
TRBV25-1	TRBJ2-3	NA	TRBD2	TGTGCCAGCAGTGGAAAGCGGGGGAGCACAGATACGCAGTATTTT	CASSGKRGSTDTQYF
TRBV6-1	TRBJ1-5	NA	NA	TGTGCCAGCAGCGACCTTGCTCAGGTAGGGAATTTT	CASSDLAQVGNF
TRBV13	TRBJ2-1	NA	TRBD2	TGTGCCAGCAGCTCGGGACTAGCGGGGGGTGGTGAGCAGTTCTTC	CASSSGLAGGGEQFF
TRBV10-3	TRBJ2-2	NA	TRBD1	TGTGCCATCACCGCAGGGGGCACCGGGGAGCTGTTTTTT	CAITAGGTGELFF
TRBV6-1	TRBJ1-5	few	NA	TGTGCCAGCAGTGAATTCACGGGCGTCGGGCCCCAGCATTTT	CASSEFTGVGPQHF
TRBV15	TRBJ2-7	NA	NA	TGTGCCACCAGCAGAGAGTCGTACGGGCAGTACTTC	CATSRESYGQYF
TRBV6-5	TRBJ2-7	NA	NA	TGTGCCAGCAGTTACTCTAGCGGCTCCTACGAGCAGTACTTC	CASSYSSGSYEQYF
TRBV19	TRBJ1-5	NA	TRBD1	TGTGCCAGTAGTACCTCAGGGGGTAATCAGCCCCAGCATTTT	CASSTSGGNQPQHF
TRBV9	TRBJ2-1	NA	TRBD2	TGTGCCAGCAGCGTTAGCGGGAGAGGGGTCAATGAGCAGTTCTTC	CASSVSGRGVNEQFF
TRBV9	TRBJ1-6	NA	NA	TGTGCCAGCAGCCTCTTAGATAATTCACCCCTCCACTTT	CASSLLDNSPLHF
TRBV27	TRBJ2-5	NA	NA	TGTGCCAGCAGTCCCTCGGAGTTAGGGGAGACCCAGTACTTC	CASSPSELGETQYF
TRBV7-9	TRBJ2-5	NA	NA	TGTGCCAGCAGCTTATTTGGGGGAGATGGGGAGACCCAGTACTTC	CASSLFGGDGETQYF
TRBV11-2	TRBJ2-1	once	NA	TGTGCCAGCAGCCCATGGCAGGCCTCGACTCCCTCCTACAATGAGCAGTTCTTC	CASSPWQASTPSYNEQFF
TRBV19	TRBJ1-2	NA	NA	TGTGCCAGTAGTCGGTCGGGGAATCTGGCTAACTATGGCTACACCTTC	CASSRSGNLANYGYTF
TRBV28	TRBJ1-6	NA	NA	TGTGCCACCAGGGTCGGGGTCGATTCACCCCTCCACTTT	CATRVGVDSPLHF
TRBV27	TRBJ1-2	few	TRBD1	TGTGCCAGCAGCCATGACAGGGTAACATATGGCTACACCTTC	CASSHDRVTYGYTF
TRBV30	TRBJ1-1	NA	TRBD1	TGTGCCTGGACTAAGGGGGCTTGGAACACTGAAGCTTTCTTT	CAWTKGAWNTEAFF
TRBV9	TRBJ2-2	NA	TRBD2	TGTGCCAGCAGCGCCGGGACTAGCGGGAACACCGGGGAGCTGTTTTTT	CASSAGTSGNTGELFF